The rows below give T cell receptor beta chains drawn from one sample of a study of T cells after posttransplantation cyclophosphamide. Clones were sequenced by immunoSEQ multiplex PCR, and TCRdb holds only the in-frame ones, with some missing. The repertoire has some 25,000 clones, 86% of them found once; the top ten carry 6.3%. What was sequenced was PBMCs. The receptors originated from a woman aged 60-70 years with a blood cancer, CMV-positive, and with a related stem cell donor. CDR3s include the opening cysteine and the closing phenylalanine or tryptophan. D genes are given only for firm matches.

NA	TRBJ1-1	TRBV7-2	CASSLVVTQNTEAFF
NA	TRBJ2-1	TRBV5-4	CASRSIQGEEDEQFF
TRBD2	TRBJ2-5	TRBV29-1	CSVVLAGGGETQYF
NA	TRBJ2-7	TRBV14	CASSQIRGRQYF
TRBD2	TRBJ2-1	TRBV7-9	CASSSWGGVTYNEQFF
NA	TRBJ1-5	TRBV9	CASSVAGGNQPQHF
TRBD2	TRBJ2-7	TRBV7-3	CASALSGMGSYEQYF
TRBD1	TRBJ2-2	TRBV6-1	CASSGLSGQGTTGELFF
NA	TRBJ2-7	TRBV30	CAWSQLLGREQYF
NA	TRBJ1-2	TRBV5-1	CASSLERGPGYTF
NA	TRBJ2-3	TRBV6-1	CASSTTPSTDTQYF
NA	TRBJ2-2	TRBV29-1	CSVASRPNTGELFF
NA	TRBJ2-7	TRBV6-6	CASSYSDSSYEQYF
TRBD2	TRBJ2-1	TRBV15	CATSSGGGDRGRYNEQFF
NA	TRBJ2-1	TRBV10-3	CAISRTGIGSYNEQFF
NA	TRBJ1-5	TRBV9	CASSVYGGGQPQHF
NA	NA	TRBV2	CATQDSFSYEQYF
NA	TRBJ2-7	TRBV29-1	CSGTGTHSYEQYF
TRBD1	TRBJ1-2	TRBV29-1	CSVGDRESYGYTF
TRBD2	TRBJ2-1	TRBV11-2	CASSLSLAGYNEQFF
TRBD2	TRBJ2-7	TRBV18	CASSPGTSGRGEQYF
TRBD2	TRBJ2-2	TRBV7-2	CASSLRSGGRATGELFF
TRBD2	TRBJ2-7	TRBV28	CASSLAGGPYEQYF